This TCR beta chain was documented in a study of blood T cell repertoires in COVID-19. As for the study in general: Both acute and convalescent COVID-19 samples were obtained from the United States, Italy and Spain. From T cells, B-cell-depleted T cells, or PBMCs came the material, which was cDNA or gDNA.

CDR1 and CDR2 (germline): SSHAT, FNYEAQ (reference sequence). With 4 bases removed from V and 5 bases from J, the gap between germline ends came to 5 bases. This CDR3 comprises 12 residues. Original data processing: Scientists estimated how many nucleated cells there were by amplifying reference gene primers. Measured with immunoSEQ multiplex PCR; TCRdb has only the in-frame clones, and not every one. From that table come the V and J calls and clone size; the DNA was used to work out D and trimming. The sample lists roughly 200,000 clones; 75% to 80% were seen once. This TCR was sampled from a woman between 50 and 59 years old with active or convalescent COVID-19. V is TRBV7-7 and J is TRBJ2-2; no clear D gene. The source material was peripheral blood. In DNA, the CDR3 is TGTGCCAGCAGCTATCCGACCGGGGAGCTGTTTTTT. Protein product: CASSYPTGELFF. The whole variable domain, remainder taken from reference TRBV7-7 and TRBJ2-2, is GAGVSQSPRYKVTKRGQDVTLRCDPISSHATLYWYQQALGQGPEFLTYFNYEAQPDKSGLPSDRFSAERPEGSISTLTIQRTEQRDSAMYRCASSYPTGELFFGEGSRLTVL.